This note documents a single T cell receptor (beta chain) sequence. This clone was counted a single time. The specificity of this receptor is unknown. Base quality data are lacking; no much larger clone is found one base away. The germline V gene gives CDR1 as SGDLS and CDR2 as YYNGEE. CDR3 length: 15 amino acids, cysteine to phenylalanine. The DNA shown is the 45-base CDR3, in frame from base 1. V loses 0 bases of germline sequence and J loses 3 bases, and the interval between the two ends is 10 bases. This sample is part of a study of T cell repertoires in ileal Crohn's disease (dated by TCRdb to about 2019). General notes on the study: The median duration of disease was 6 to 10 years, and at the time of surgery around 40% of patients were active smokers. A prospective multicentre cohort supplied the roughly 57 Crohn's disease patients whose TCR repertoires were analysed. The study was conducted in parallel with a multicentre cohort built to find predictors of early endoscopic recurrence after ileocolonic resection. A Rutgeerts score higher than i0 was the definition used for endoscopic postoperative recurrence. A total of 171 mucosal samples from 60 or so patients were sequenced, collected from several sites on the surgical specimen as well as at postoperative endoscopy. All patients had surgery for a complication: stricturing disease in 61% and penetrating disease in about 39%. Roughly half of the patients were given postoperative therapy, with around eleven receiving thiopurines and fewer than 20 receiving anti-TNF agents.

Five hundred nanograms of biopsy DNA per sample were submitted for commercial TCRB immunosequencing. Adaptive Biotechnology amplified the CDR3 regions from genomic DNA with a two-step multiplex PCR designed to control amplification bias. Primers for every V and J gene segment were used in the first PCR, and barcodes and Illumina adapters were added in the second PCR. CDR3 libraries were sequenced on an Illumina instrument. The original pipeline was this. Vendor-provided pipelines were combined with custom analysis of raw data in R/Bioconductor under R version 3.3.0. Clonality, which ranges from 0 to 1, was calculated as the inverse of the normalised Shannon entropy across all productive clones. High-frequency clones were defined as the share of the repertoire occupied by the top 100 clones, with only clones passing a 95% confidence test being retained. Repertoire diversity was measured with the Simpson index, and overlap between samples was measured with the Morisita-Horn index. As stored in TCRdb, this immuneACCESS dataset retains in-frame rearrangements with V and J assigned. A fraction of the clones does not appear; measured against another copy, unresolved V genes explain less than half of the discrepancy, and the remainder lacks a known reason. The V and J calls and clone size come from that table; D and trimming were worked out from the DNA. The sample records 13,000 or so clones, around 90% of which are singletons. Clones ranked in the top ten supply 3% to 4% of the sample.

To be eligible, patients had to be adults with ileal or ileocolonic Crohn's disease and an indication for ileocolonic resection. Before DNA extraction, whole ileal mucosal biopsies were kept frozen at -80 degrees C. Genomic DNA was extracted from frozen whole biopsies using a TRizol-based method and was quantified with a NanoDrop 2000 spectrophotometer. Here is what the overall study found, with its caveats: Patients who were active smokers at surgery had a significantly higher proportion of clonal expansions than non-smokers (around 24% vs 18%, p=0.02). Higher high-frequency clone percentages at surgery were associated with endoscopic recurrence; all patients with clonality above 26.8% (18/57) had recurrence. Compared with CD4 T cells, sorted CD8 T cells contained more high-frequency clones, which suggests that the mucosal expansions were mostly CD8. Only a subgroup of patients, of unstated size, had mucosal CD4 and CD8 T cells sorted and sequenced.

The V and J genes are TRBV9 and TRBJ2-1; TRBD2 could be the D gene, as 6 bases match. This TCR derives from an adult with Crohn's disease. Sequencing input: ileal tissue. Read as DNA, the sequence is TGTGCCAGCAGCGTAGTCGGGGAGGTCTACAATGAGCAGTTCTTC. It translates as CASSVVGEVYNEQFF.